Presented here are 10 T cell receptor beta chains from one specimen sequenced in a study of cytomegalovirus exposure and HLA in healthy donors. 60 Vbeta and 13 Jbeta primers were used in PCR. Libraries were prepared by immunoSEQ multiplex PCR; TCRdb keeps only in-frame clonotypes and omits some of them. The sample gives about 140,000 clones, around 59% of which show up once; around 1.8% is in the top ten. Sequencing was done on a sample of PBMCs. Receptors originate from a male donor in good health and CMV-seronegative.

The gene calls are TRBV5-4 and TRBJ2-1, with a weak D call TRBD2 (5 bases). The CDR3 is made up of 14 amino acids. The germline gives CDR1 SGHNT, CDR2 YYREEE (reference sequence). The V and J ends lost 4 bases and 3 bases respectively, with 11 bases between them. CDR3 protein: CASSALDFYNEQFF. For the CDR3, the DNA is TGTGCCAGCAGCGCACTAGACTTCTACAATGAGCAGTTCTTC.

Regarding this clone: In the same sample, other DNA sequences code for this CDR3. This chain links TRBV19 with TRBJ2-3; no clear D. Germline loops: CDR1 LNHDA, CDR2 SQIVND (reference sequence). The V end was cut by 1 base, the J end by 4 bases, with 6 bases between. The CDR3 length is 13 residues. CDR3 in DNA: TGTGCCAGTAGTATAGGACTTGCAGATACGCAGTATTTT. It encodes CASSIGLADTQYF.

This clone was counted a single time. The gene calls are TRBV7-6 and TRBJ1-2, with a tentative D call TRBD1 (6 bases). Germline values: CDR1 SGHVS, CDR2 FNYEAQ. The CDR3 runs 15 residues. Trimming left V 2 bases short and J 4 bases short, with 14 bases between. CDR3 nucleotides: TGTGCCAGCAGCTTAATATCCGACAGGAGCTATGGCTACACCTTC. It translates to CASSLISDRSYGYTF. The whole variable domain, filled in from reference TRBV7-6 and TRBJ1-2, reads GAGVSQSPRYKVTKRGQDVALRCDPISGHVSLYWYRQALGQGPEFLTYFNYEAQQDKSGLPNDRFSAERPEGSISTLTIQRTEQRDSAMYRCASSLISDRSYGYTFGSGTRLTVV.

This chain connects TRBV23-1 to TRBJ1-6, with D possibly TRBD1 on 6 matching bases. TRBV23-1 is an open reading frame whose function is uncertain. Trimming left V 4 bases short and J 5 bases short, with 18 bases between. This CDR3 has 17 residues. In DNA, the CDR3 is TGCGCCAGCAGTCTAGACGGGGGGCGCAAAAATAATTCACCCCTCCACTTT. This encodes CASSLDGGRKNNSPLHF.

This clone was counted a single time. V gene TRBV2 combines with J gene TRBJ2-6; 8 positions match TRBD2. In germline, CDR1 is SNHLY, CDR2 FYNNEI. The CDR3 is 17 residues long. With 9 bases clipped from V and 0 bases from J, the junction kept 10 bases outside the gene matches. Here the CDR3 reads CASSPRGASSGANVLTF. The CDR3 nucleotides read TGTGCCAGTTCCCCGCGGGGGGCGAGCTCTGGGGCCAACGTCCTGACTTTC.

The chain joins TRBV4-3 to TRBJ1-5; D gene unclear. Germline CDR1 is LGHNA and CDR2 is YSLEER. V shed 0 bases and J shed 2 bases, with 8 bases lying between them. This CDR3 region has 15 residues. In DNA form, the CDR3 reads TGCGCCAGCAGCCAAGATCGGTACGGCAATCAGCCCCAGCATTTT. Its translation: CASSQDRYGNQPQHF.

The rearrangement links TRBV7-2 to TRBJ2-3; TRBD2 aligns across 14 bases. Germline-derived CDR1 and CDR2 are SGHTA and FQGNSA. The V gene end was trimmed by 4 bases and the J gene end by 4 bases; junction bases not matched to a gene: 7. The CDR3 loop spans 17 amino acids. In nucleotides, the CDR3 is TGTGCCAGCAGCTCTGGACTAGCGGGGGGATGGGCAGATACGCAGTATTTT. This codes for CASSSGLAGGWADTQYF.

The rearrangement joins TRBV19 to TRBJ2-2; 7 bases are a match to TRBD2. Germline V lookup: CDR1 LNHDA, CDR2 SQIVND (reference sequence). The CDR3 length is 13 residues. The ends lost 8 bases at V and 1 base at J; junction bases unmatched: 1. CDR3 sequence: CASWGGNTGELFF. The DNA of the CDR3 is TGTGCCAGTTGGGGGGGGAACACCGGGGAGCTGTTTTTT.

The chain links TRBV7-8 to TRBJ1-1; TRBD1 agrees at 9 bases. Per the germline V gene, CDR1 is SGHVS and CDR2 is FQNEAQ. The V segment lost 7 bases and the J segment 10 bases; nucleotides outside the gene matches: 13. The CDR3 contains 14 residues. CDR3 residues: CASNTRQGGERAFF. The CDR3 region has the DNA TGTGCCAGCAACACACGACAGGGGGGGGAGAGAGCTTTCTTT.

This clone was found a few times. This sequence joins TRBV6-4 and TRBJ1-1, with TRBD1 identical over 9 bases. The germline V gene has CDR1 MRHNA and CDR2 SNTAGT. The CDR3 runs 13 residues. Trimming removed 6 bases from V and 5 bases from J; junction bases left unmatched: 4. For the CDR3, the DNA is TGTGCCAGCAGGAGGGACAGGGAAACTGAAGCTTTCTTT. Translating gives CASRRDRETEAFF.